This T cell receptor (beta chain) was observed in a study of blood T cell repertoires in COVID-19. Across the study: The United States, Italy and Spain supplied acute and convalescent COVID-19 samples.

Here immunoSEQ multiplex PCR was the method, and the copy in TCRdb shows in-frame clones only, minus some. The repertoire holds tens of thousands of clones, with just under 85% as singletons. The CDR3 consists of 15 residues. The germline V gene has CDR1 KGHSH and CDR2 LQKENI. V was cut by 2 bases and J by 7 bases, with 16 bases left in between. The source material was peripheral blood. The chain uses TRBV18 and TRBJ2-3; TRBD1 is a possible D gene (5 bases). This clonotype was sampled from a man between 65 and 85 years old with acute or convalescent COVID-19. The CDR3 DNA reads TGTGCCAGCTCACCAGGGCAGGGCACAATTTATACGCAGTATTTT. It translates to CASSPGQGTIYTQYF.